This T cell receptor beta chain was sequenced during a study of blood T cell repertoires in COVID-19. Study overall: COVID-19 samples collected from the United States, Italy and Spain covered acute and convalescent phases. T cells, B-cell-depleted T cells, or PBMCs provided the cDNA or gDNA that served as material.

The method was immunoSEQ multiplex PCR; TCRdb's version includes in-frame clones alone and lacks a portion of them. Of about 300,000 clones in the sample, 65% to 85% were seen once. CDR3 length equals 14 residues. V was shortened by 7 bases and J by 2 bases, with 14 bases between the two germline ends. Germline V gives CDR1 LNHDA, CDR2 SQIVND (reference sequence). The chain carries TRBV19 and TRBJ1-2; a weak D match, TRBD1 (5 bases). The specimen was peripheral blood. This clonotype was obtained from a human donor with COVID-19, enrolled during active disease. The donor label of this sample is uncertain. The CDR3 reads CASIDWGLNYGYTF. The DNA of the CDR3 is TGTGCCAGTATCGATTGGGGCTTAAACTATGGCTACACCTTC. Drawing the rest from reference TRBV19 and TRBJ1-2, the complete variable domain is DGGITQSPKYLFRKEGQNVTLSCEQNLNHDAMYWYRQDPGQGLRLIYYSQIVNDFQKGDIAEGYSVSREKKESFPLTVTSAQKNPTAFYLCASIDWGLNYGYTFGSGTRLTVV.